These 8 T cell receptor beta chains originate from one sample sequenced in a study of T cell repertoires in cytomegalovirus infection. TCRdb itself ran the reads through MiXCR, one entry per CDR3 protein. The sample yields 680,000 or so distinct CDR3 sequences, approximately 33% seen once. Their target antigens are unknown. This sample comprised cultured PBMCs, obtained from culture after CMV antigen stimulation. These receptors were collected from a human donor in good health (CMV status not recorded). Some clones in this sample may be carry-over from other donors' samples.

The table lists this clonotype with a few counts. The chain joins TRBV11-2 to TRBJ2-1, with 8 bases fitting TRBD2. CDR3 length: 14 amino acids. The V segment lost 3 bases and the J segment 8 bases; nucleotides outside the gene matches: 6. The germline CDR1 and CDR2 sequences are SGHAT and FQNNGV. Here the CDR3 reads CASSLNGRADEQFF. CDR3 DNA sequence: TGTGCCAGCAGCTTGAACGGGAGGGCGGATGAGCAGTTCTTC.

In nucleotides, the CDR3 is TGCGCCAGCAGCCAAGCCCCTCAGGGGACCACCGAGCAGTACTTC. Its protein product is CASSQAPQGTTEQYF. The rearrangement uses TRBV4-1 and TRBJ2-7; D might be TRBD1 (6 bases). Germline loops: CDR1 MGHRA, CDR2 YSYEKL. The V and J ends lost 1 base and 6 bases respectively, with 16 bases between them. This CDR3 has 15 amino acids.

This clonotype was detected a few times. V and J are TRBV4-1 and TRBJ2-2; D perhaps matches TRBD2 (5 bases). The germline V gene has CDR1 MGHRA and CDR2 YSYEKL. V shed 6 bases and J shed 5 bases, with 13 bases lying between them. The CDR3 covers 14 residues. CDR3 sequence reads: CASSYGAETGELFF. DNA for the CDR3: TGCGCCAGCAGTTATGGAGCGGAGACCGGGGAGCTGTTTTTT.

This clonotype has only a few counts. The J gene is TRBJ2-7, the V gene TRBV7-9; D is undetermined. The germline gives CDR1 SEHNR, CDR2 FQNEAQ (reference sequence). Between the trimmed V and J ends, which lost 8 bases and 2 bases, there was a span of 16 bases. This CDR3 is built from 14 residues. The DNA of the CDR3 is TGTGCCAGCCTAGGAGACGACGCCCCCTACGAGCAGTACTTC. Protein: CASLGDDAPYEQYF.

The gene calls are TRBV20-1 and TRBJ2-3, with 7 positions matching TRBD1. V dropped 6 bases and J dropped 2; count of bases not matched to a gene: 8. Germline-derived CDR1 and CDR2 are DFQATT and SNEGSKA (reference sequence). This CDR3 contains 14 residues. The CDR3, as DNA: TGCAGTGCCGAGGACAGGAGGTACACAGATACGCAGTATTTT. It codes for CSAEDRRYTDTQYF.

The J gene is TRBJ2-5, the V gene TRBV6-2 or TRBV6-3, with a tentative D call TRBD2 (6 bases). V lost 0 bases, J lost 4 bases, and 18 bases lay in between. CDR1 and CDR2 from the germline V gene are MNHEY and SVGEGT. The CDR3 length is 17 residues. CDR3 region: CASSYSIRSSDGETQYF. CDR3 sequence (DNA): TGTGCCAGCAGTTACTCGATCCGTTCTAGCGACGGAGAGACCCAGTACTTC.

This clonotype was seen a handful of times. V usage is TRBV10-3 and J usage is TRBJ1-2, with D tentatively TRBD1 (5 bases). The V end lost 7 bases, the J end lost 7 bases, and 19 bases lay between the germline ends. CDR1 is ENHRY, CDR2 SYGVKD, per germline. The CDR3 runs 14 residues. CDR3 nucleotide sequence: TGTGCCATCAACGACGGTGGGGGTTGGAGTGGCTACACCTTC. This codes for CAINDGGGWSGYTF.

The chain combines TRBV27 with TRBJ2-7, with D hard to call. The CDR3 extends over 14 amino acids. The germline V gene has CDR1 MNHEY and CDR2 SMNVEV (reference sequence). V dropped 11 bases and J dropped 7 bases, with 24 bases sitting between them. CDR3 in DNA: TGTGCCGGGCCACCCGACATTCGGGTTAAAGAGCAGTACTTC. Translated, it gives CAGPPDIRVKEQYF.